This record concerns one TCR beta chain sequence. Which antigen it targets is not known. The record has no base qualities; no much larger clone is one base away. TCRbeta CDR3 regions were amplified from genomic DNA by means of the immunoSEQ Assay, a bias-controlled multiplex PCR. In the source study's methods: The number of nucleated cells in each sample was estimated by amplification of reference gene primers within the assay. To quantify the absolute abundance of each unique TCRbeta CDR3 rearrangement, sequence reads were collapsed and filtered. Productive Simpson clonality was computed per sample as the square root of Simpson's diversity index over productive rearrangements. Sourced from immuneACCESS, this table was stored by TCRdb with only in-frame sequences that have V and J called. A share of the clones is absent; for the studies checked, an unresolved V gene accounts for under half, and the remainder has no known explanation. From that table come the V and J calls and clone size; the DNA was used to work out D and trimming. This sample has over 250,000 clones in its table, and about 87% of those were observed once. 2.5% to 3.5% of the sample goes to the ten largest clones.

For this chain, trimming is 2 bases at the V end and 5 bases at the J end, and the number of junction bases without a gene match is 2. CDR1 and CDR2 were assigned from the germline V gene (reference sequence) as SGHAT and FQDESV. The CDR3 goes from the cysteine to the phenylalanine over 13 residues. Only CDR3 DNA is held: 39 bases, read in frame from base 1. Enrolling through a virtual design, the prospective study's participants ranged in age from roughly 18 to 89 years and lived across roughly 24 United States geographic areas. To assign participants to cohorts, the prospective study relied on clinical history that participants themselves reported in a screening survey and a study questionnaire. Recovered participants in ImmuneRACE Cohort 3 were defined as having two consecutive negative NP/OP PCR tests, clearance from a healthcare professional, or resolution of symptoms. In the prospective study, whole blood, serum and a nasopharyngeal or oropharyngeal swab were collected from each participant by mobile phlebotomists. Prospective study participants could optionally give additional blood draws and questionnaires over a roughly 2-month period. Before DNA extraction, blood samples from the prospective study were shipped at room temperature or frozen.

These data are taken from a study of blood T cell repertoires in COVID-19 (dated by TCRdb to 2019 to 2021). Concerning the study at large: The collaborator samples originated in the United States, Italy and Spain and spanned the acute and convalescent phases of COVID-19. The prospective study material was composed of cDNA or gDNA derived from T cells, B-cell-depleted T cells, or PBMCs. Deeply sampled blood TCRbeta repertoires from subjects exposed to, actively infected with, or recovered from COVID-19 were included in the dataset. The repertoires were released in a freely available public database intended as a resource for research on the immune response to SARS-CoV-2. Samples came from the ongoing ImmuneRACE study (first 160 participants) plus 1,254 subjects from 6 global collaborators. Nearly every sample came with metadata listing a de-identified subject ID, COVID-19 status, age in years and sex. Where available, HLA class I and class II types were obtained from metadata supplied by the sample provider rather than from assay-based typing.

What the work shows at the level of the full study, not this receptor alone: Clinical and demographic metadata were provided uncurated, with the amount varying by source and participant.

This chain joins TRBV11-1 to TRBJ2-7; 8 junctional bases match TRBD1. The source material was PBMCs or T cells enriched from blood (not recorded which). The clonotype comes from a woman aged 45-65 years who had recovered from COVID-19. The CDR3 is CASSLPGGHEQYF. At the DNA level, the sequence is TGTGCCAGCAGCTTACCAGGGGGCCACGAGCAGTACTTC. Here the CDR3 is joined to the reference TRBV11-1 and TRBJ2-7 genes, and the full variable domain is: EAEVAQSPRYKITEKSQAVAFWCDPISGHATLYWYRQILGQGPELLVQFQDESVVDDSQLPKDRFSAERLKGVDSTLKIQPAELGDSAMYLCASSLPGGHEQYFGPGTRLTVT.